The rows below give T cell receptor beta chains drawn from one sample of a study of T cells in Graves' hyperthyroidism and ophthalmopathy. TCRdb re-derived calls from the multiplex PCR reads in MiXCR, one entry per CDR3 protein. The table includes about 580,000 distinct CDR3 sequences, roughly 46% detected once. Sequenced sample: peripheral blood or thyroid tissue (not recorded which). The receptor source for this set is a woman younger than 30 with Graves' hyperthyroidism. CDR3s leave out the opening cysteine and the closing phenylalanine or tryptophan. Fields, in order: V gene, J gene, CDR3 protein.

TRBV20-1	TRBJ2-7	SARLAGEQY
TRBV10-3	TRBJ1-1	AISESGGRMNTEAF
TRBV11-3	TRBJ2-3	ASSPGTSGTDTQY
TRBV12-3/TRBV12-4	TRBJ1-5	TSSLKGSTPQH
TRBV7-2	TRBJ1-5	ASSPEYSNQPQH
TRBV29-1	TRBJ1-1	SGEDRSNTEAF
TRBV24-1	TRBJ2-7	ATSDGTSDYEQY
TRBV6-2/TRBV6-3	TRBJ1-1	ATRTGRANTEAF
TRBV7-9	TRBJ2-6	ASESSAGLAGISGANVLT
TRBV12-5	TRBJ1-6	ATSGAGGSPLH
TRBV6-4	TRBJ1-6	ASSSPGQGDNSPLH
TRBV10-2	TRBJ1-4	ASRGTGSEKLF
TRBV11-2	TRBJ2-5	ASSSRTTEEGQY
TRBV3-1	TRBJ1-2	ASSPSGRYYGYT
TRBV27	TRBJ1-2	ASSGTRPNGFYGYT
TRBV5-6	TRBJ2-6	ASSPNRDRGSGGANVLT
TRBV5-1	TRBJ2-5	ASSATGGPETQY
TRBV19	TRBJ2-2	ASKPLSAADTGELF
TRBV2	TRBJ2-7	ASGKGSYEQY
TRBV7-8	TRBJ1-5	ASSLGRGTGRT
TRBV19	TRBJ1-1	ASGPNSGAMNTEAF
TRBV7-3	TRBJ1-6	ASSLLGPQEGSPLH
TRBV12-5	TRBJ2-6	ASSSAGAHSGANVLT
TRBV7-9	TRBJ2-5	ASSQATSGQTQY
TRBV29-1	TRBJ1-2	SSLGTGEIYGYT
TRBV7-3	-	ASSSPTSGRGHEQF
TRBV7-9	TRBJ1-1	ASSTTGTMLLDTEAF
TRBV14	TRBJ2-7	ASSNDWTAYEQY
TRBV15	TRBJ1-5	ATSRAKGSPPQH
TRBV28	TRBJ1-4	ASLREKLF
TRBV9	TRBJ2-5	ASSEPTSGGNLDTQY
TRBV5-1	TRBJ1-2	ASSLGPGQGNYGYT
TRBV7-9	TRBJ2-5	ASSPSNFGLGGTQY
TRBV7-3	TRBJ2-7	ASSLKVWEEQY
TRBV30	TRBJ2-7	AWSTLSYEQY
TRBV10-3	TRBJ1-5	AISDPTSNQPQH
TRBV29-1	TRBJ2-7	SGQGEADEQY
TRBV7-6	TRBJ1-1	ASSLGIGGRSEAF
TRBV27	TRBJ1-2	ASSFRGQNYGYT
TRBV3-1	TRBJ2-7	ASSQVYYEQY
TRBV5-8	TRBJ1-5	ASSLGDSQPQH
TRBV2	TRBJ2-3	ASSEERRDTQY
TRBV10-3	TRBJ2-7	AISDGLAGFEQY
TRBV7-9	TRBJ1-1	ASSLVNSGYQATEAF
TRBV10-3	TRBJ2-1	AISRTSAPTNEQF